Detailed here is one T cell receptor beta chain. The CDR3 totals 14 residues. V was shortened by 0 bases and J by 2 bases, with 7 bases between the two germline ends. Germline lookup yields CDR1 MNHNY and CDR2 SVGAGI (reference sequence). This sample stems from a study of cytomegalovirus exposure and HLA in healthy donors. The PCR ran on 60 Vbeta and 13 Jbeta primers. Sequenced by immunoSEQ multiplex PCR; TCRdb stores in-frame clones only, minus some. The data contain 95,000 to 150,000 clones, approximately 78% of them singletons. The chain has TRBV6-6 and TRBJ1-1; weak D call: TRBD1 (5 bases). Source material: PBMCs. The sequence derives from a woman between 35 and 50 years old in good health and CMV-seropositive. CDR3 amino acids: CASSYSGRNTEAFF. In DNA form, the CDR3 reads TGTGCCAGCAGTTACTCGGGGCGAAACACTGAAGCTTTCTTT.